This T cell receptor (beta chain) originates from a study of response to subunit inactivated influenza vaccine. From the RT-PCR reads, TCRdb called clonotypes with MiXCR, one entry per CDR3 protein. The sample shows about 540,000 distinct CDR3 sequences, roughly 25% of them seen only once. The same specimen was also included in a second study, on T cells expressing NK-cell markers. That work states: 5'RACE template switching with UMIs produced the TCR beta cDNA. Serological testing identified seven of the eight sequenced donors as HCMV-seropositive and one as seronegative.

This clonotype was obtained from a middle-aged man who received an inactivated influenza vaccine. The material sequenced was CD4+ T cells sorted from PBMCs, taken about 12 days after vaccination.

The CDR3 nucleotides are TGTGCCAGCAAGGGAGGTGGGGGAGGTAGCACCGGGGAGCTGTTTTTT. Its protein product is CASKGGGGGSTGELFF. V is TRBV12-3 or TRBV12-4 and J is TRBJ2-2; tentative D call: TRBD2 (6 bases). V shed 7 bases and J shed 4 bases, with 19 bases lying between them. This CDR3 has 16 residues.